The present TCR beta chain was sequenced within a study of T cells expressing NK-cell markers (dated by TCRdb to about 2020). Background on the whole study: Three sorted T-cell subsets (CD3+CD56+NKG2C+, CD3+CD56+NKG2C- and CD3+CD56-NKG2C+) from about 8 donors had their TCR beta-chain repertoires profiled. All eight donors whose samples were sequenced were randomly selected healthy volunteers, three of them men and five women. Among the eight sequenced donors, only one was HCMV-seronegative, while the other seven were HCMV-seropositive. Sequencing of the libraries produced 2 x 150 bp reads on Illumina HiSeq 2000/2500, MiSeq or NextSeq.

A commercial ELISA kit detecting HCMV-specific IgG in serum was used to determine HCMV serostatus. Ficoll density gradient centrifugation was used to isolate peripheral blood mononuclear cells from blood. What the authors observed across the whole study: Whether the expanded NKG2C-expressing T cell clones were specific for HCMV antigens remained unclear. Those dominant clonotypes were again the most abundant among CD3+CD56-NKG2C+ cells in a few donors, at about 25-65%. In over 5 donors, the dominant CD3+CD56+NKG2C+ clonotypes were among the top 10 CD8+ clonotypes and accounted for about 1.0-8% of CD8+ T cells.

The CDR3 starts with the cysteine, ends with the phenylalanine, and has 15 residues. Only the protein is on record. In the germline V gene (reference sequence), CDR1 corresponds to DFQATT and CDR2 to SNEGSKA. The reads were generated on an Illumina HiSeq 2000. TCR beta cDNA libraries were made by 5'RACE template switching that added a universal primer site and unique molecular identifiers. Synthesis of cDNA was primed from the TCR beta constant segment and was followed by two consecutive PCR amplification steps. As for the original processing: Reads were demultiplexed and grouped by UMI with MIGEC, and clonotypes were assembled and quantified with MiTCR. Only TCR cDNA sequences supported by at least two reads were kept to exclude erroneous sequences. Downstream repertoire analysis used the tcR package, and clonotypes were matched across fractions by CDR3 nucleotide sequence plus V segment. Antigen specificity was annotated against VDJdb with VDJmatch, allowing one amino acid substitution in CDR3. The reads went through TCRdb reprocessing, and each CDR3 protein sequence gets one entry with no DNA. These V and J calls derive from TCRdb rather than the authors' analysis. The table for this sample lists some 300,000 distinct CDR3 sequences. 0.39% of the sample rests with the top ten.

As to this clonotype: Its target antigen remains unknown.

The sequence joins TRBV20-1 to TRBJ1-1; the D call from TCRdb, TRBD1, cannot be confirmed without DNA. The sample comprised blood T cells: a sorted CD56 or NKG2C T cell subset, CD4+ or CD8+ T cells, or bulk PBMC T cells (not recorded which). This clonotype originated in a young man in good health. Donor details come from another sample of the same person, matched by shared clones. The CDR3 reads as follows: CSARDPGHRNTEAFF.